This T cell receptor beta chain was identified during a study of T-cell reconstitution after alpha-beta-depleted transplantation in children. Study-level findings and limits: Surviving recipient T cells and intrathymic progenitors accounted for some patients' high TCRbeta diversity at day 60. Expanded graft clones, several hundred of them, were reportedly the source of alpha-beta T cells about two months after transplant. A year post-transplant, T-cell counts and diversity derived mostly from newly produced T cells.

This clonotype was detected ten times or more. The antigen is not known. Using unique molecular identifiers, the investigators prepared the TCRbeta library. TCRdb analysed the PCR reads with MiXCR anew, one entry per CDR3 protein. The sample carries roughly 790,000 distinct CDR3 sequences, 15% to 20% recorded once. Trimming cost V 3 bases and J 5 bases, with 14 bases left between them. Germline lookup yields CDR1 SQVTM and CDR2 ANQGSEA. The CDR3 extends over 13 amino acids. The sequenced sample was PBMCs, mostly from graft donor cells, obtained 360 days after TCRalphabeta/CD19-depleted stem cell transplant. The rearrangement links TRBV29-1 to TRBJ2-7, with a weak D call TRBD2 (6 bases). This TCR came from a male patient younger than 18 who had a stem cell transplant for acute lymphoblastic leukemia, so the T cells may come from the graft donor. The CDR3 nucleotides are TGCAGCGTTGATCCGGGAGCCCCCCACGAGCAGTACTTC. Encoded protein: CSVDPGAPHEQYF.